These 24 T cell receptor beta chains came from one sample sequenced in a study of cytomegalovirus exposure and HLA in healthy donors. Use of 60 Vbeta and 13 Jbeta primers characterized the PCR. Libraries were prepared by immunoSEQ multiplex PCR; TCRdb keeps only in-frame clonotypes and omits some of them. The sample includes around 260,000 clones, over 70% of them seen just once. Material for sequencing was PBMCs. The receptors originated from a girl aged 2 to 9 in good health and CMV-seronegative.

The rearrangement uses TRBV7-9 and TRBJ2-1; 7 nucleotides line up with TRBD2. The V segment lost 5 bases and the J segment 2 bases; nucleotides outside the gene matches: 9. From germline, CDR1 is SEHNR and CDR2 FQNEAQ (reference sequence). This CDR3 region has 16 residues. The CDR3 region is CASSGRGSLTYNEQFF. In DNA, the CDR3 is TGTGCCAGCAGCGGACGCGGGAGTCTCACCTACAATGAGCAGTTCTTC.

This clone was counted a single time. This chain connects TRBV10-3 to TRBJ1-3; D is undetermined. Germline CDR1 is ENHRY and CDR2 is SYGVKD. V was shortened by 7 bases and J by 4 bases, with 8 bases between the two germline ends. CDR3 length: 12 residues. CDR3 in DNA: TGTGCCATCAATTCACAGGGAAACACCATATATTTT. This encodes CAINSQGNTIYF.

The V and J genes are TRBV5-4 and TRBJ2-3; TRBD2 is a possible D gene (5 bases). Between the trimmed V and J ends, which lost 3 bases and 3 bases, there was a span of 8 bases. Germline V lookup: CDR1 SGHNT, CDR2 YYREEE (reference sequence). The CDR3 spans 13 residues. The CDR3 DNA reads TGTGCCAGCAGCTACCGGAGGACAGATACGCAGTATTTT. This encodes CASSYRRTDTQYF.

The gene calls are TRBV5-1 and TRBJ2-3; a possible D gene is TRBD2 (6 bases). Germline-derived CDR1 and CDR2 are SGHRS and YFSETQ. Trimming cost V 5 bases and J 6 bases, with 13 bases left between them. The CDR3 length is 13 residues. Written as DNA, the CDR3 is TGCGCCAGCAGTAGTGGCGGGGAGGATACGCAGTATTTT. Translation gives CASSSGGEDTQYF. The complete variable domain, with remaining parts taken from reference TRBV5-1 and TRBJ2-3, reads KAGVTQTPRYLIKTRGQQVTLSCSPISGHRSVSWYQQTPGQGLQFLFEYFSETQRNKGNFPGRFSGRQFSNSRSEMNVSTLELGDSALYLCASSSGGEDTQYFGPGTRLTVL.

The count of this clone is one. The chain is built from TRBV5-1 and TRBJ1-1; D call uncertain. The V gene lost 1 base and the J gene lost 0 bases, with 28 bases spanning the gap. Germline V CDR1 and CDR2: SGHRS, YFSETQ. This CDR3 has 21 amino acids. The CDR3 DNA reads as TGCGCCAGCAGCTTGAAGACTAACCTCATTTGGGGATCTGGGGTGAACACTGAAGCTTTCTTT. Its protein product is CASSLKTNLIWGSGVNTEAFF.

This sequence joins TRBV19 and TRBJ1-4; TRBD1 aligns across 7 bases. CDR3 length: 17 amino acids. CDR1 LNHDA and CDR2 SQIVND come from the germline V gene (reference sequence). V dropped 3 bases and J dropped 7; count of bases not matched to a gene: 14. The CDR3, as DNA: TGTGCCAGTAGTATTGGTTTGGAGGACAGGCTTGGTGAAAAACTGTTTTTT. Amino acid sequence: CASSIGLEDRLGEKLFF.

This clone is a singleton in its sample. The chain is built from TRBV9 and TRBJ2-1; 8 nucleotides agree with TRBD2. From germline, CDR1 is SGDLS and CDR2 YYNGEE. V lost 0 bases to trimming and J lost 4 bases; unmatched junction nucleotides: 6. This CDR3 spans 16 amino acids. CDR3 amino acids: CASSVASGGRYNEQFF. In nucleotides, the CDR3 is TGTGCCAGCAGCGTAGCCAGCGGGGGCAGGTACAATGAGCAGTTCTTC.

This clone was counted a few times. The chain has TRBV29-1 and TRBJ1-2; 7 bases align to TRBD1. The CDR3 is 15 amino acids. The germline V gene has CDR1 SQVTM and CDR2 ANQGSEA. J gave up 4 bases and V 6 bases, and 14 bases lay outside the gene matches. The CDR3 reads CSVPTGQARFYGYTF. CDR3 in DNA: TGCAGCGTACCCACAGGACAGGCGAGGTTCTATGGCTACACCTTC.

The V and J genes are TRBV6-1 and TRBJ1-1, with a weak D call TRBD1 (5 bases). This CDR3 region has 15 residues. Germline lookup yields CDR1 MNHNS and CDR2 SASEGT. V lost 6 bases, J lost 3 bases, and 17 bases lay in between. CDR3 amino acids: CASRSVRGRDTEAFF. The CDR3 bases are TGTGCCAGCAGGTCGGTAAGGGGCAGGGACACTGAAGCTTTCTTT.

The chain uses TRBV27 and TRBJ2-1; TRBD2 agrees at 7 bases. Germline CDR1 and CDR2: MNHEY and SMNVEV (reference sequence). CDR3 size: 13 residues. The ends lost 1 base at V and 9 bases at J; junction bases unmatched: 3. The CDR3 here is CASSLLSGGEQFF. In DNA, the CDR3 is TGTGCCAGCAGTTTATTATCGGGGGGTGAGCAGTTCTTC.

The V gene is TRBV4-1, the J gene TRBJ2-2; D is possibly TRBD2 (5 bases). The length of the CDR3 is 16 residues. With 0 bases removed from V and 0 bases from J, the gap between germline ends came to 8 bases. Germline-derived CDR1 and CDR2 are MGHRA and YSYEKL. CDR3 nucleotide sequence: TGCGCCAGCAGCCAAGATCAGAGGGCGAACACCGGGGAGCTGTTTTTT. Protein product: CASSQDQRANTGELFF.

The chain carries TRBV6-1 and TRBJ2-6; a possible D gene is TRBD2 (5 bases). The CDR3 extends over 15 amino acids. With 4 bases removed from V and 1 base from J, the gap between germline ends came to 8 bases. Germline V gene lookup returns CDR1 MNHNS and CDR2 SASEGT. The chain's CDR3 is CASSAEGSGANVLTF. In nucleotides, the CDR3 is TGTGCCAGCAGTGCTGAGGGATCTGGGGCCAACGTCCTGACTTTC.

For this clone: Other DNA variants within this sample encode the same CDR3. J is TRBJ1-1 and V is TRBV9; no definite D call. V was cut by 2 bases and J by 5 bases, with 10 bases left in between. CDR1 SGDLS and CDR2 YYNGEE come from the germline V gene. The CDR3 has 13 residues. CDR3 coding DNA: TGTGCCAGCAGCGTGGGAGCTGGAACTGAAGCTTTCTTT. Amino acids: CASSVGAGTEAFF.

The chain links TRBV11-2 to TRBJ2-5; D not resolved. The CDR3 totals 14 residues. Looked up from germline, CDR1 is SGHAT and CDR2 is FQNNGV. V was shortened by 5 bases and J by 4 bases, with 14 bases between the two germline ends. CDR3 protein: CASSSRQAAETQYF. DNA for the CDR3: TGTGCCAGCAGCAGTCGCCAGGCCGCAGAGACCCAGTACTTC.

V usage is TRBV10-2 and J usage is TRBJ2-5; 13 nucleotides match TRBD2. This CDR3 has 17 residues. The ends lost 2 bases at V and 3 bases at J; junction bases unmatched: 6. Germline assignment: CDR1 WSHSY and CDR2 SAAADI. As DNA, the CDR3 is TGCGCCAGCAGTGAGCCGGGACTAGCGGGGCACAAAGAGACCCAGTACTTC. Translated: CASSEPGLAGHKETQYF.

This chain uses TRBV30 with TRBJ1-4, with 9 bases aligning to TRBD1. The V and J ends lost 2 bases and 7 bases, in that order; junction bases with no gene match: 8. This CDR3 comprises 15 residues. Per germline, CDR1 GTSNPN and CDR2 SVGIG (reference sequence). The CDR3 here is CAWSLRQGVVEKLFF. CDR3 DNA: TGTGCCTGGAGTTTACGACAGGGGGTCGTTGAAAAACTGTTTTTT.

V usage is TRBV27 and J usage is TRBJ1-1; 10 positions match TRBD1. The CDR3 spans 15 residues. Trimming cost V 5 bases and J 9 bases; bases outside gene matches: 12. Germline V gene sequence: CDR1 MNHEY, CDR2 SMNVEV (reference sequence). The CDR3 DNA follows: TGTGCCAGCAGTATTACCGGGACAGGGGATATCAAAGCTTTCTTT. Its translation: CASSITGTGDIKAFF.

This sequence joins TRBV2 and TRBJ2-1; no firm D call. The CDR3 runs 14 residues. Trimming removed 1 base at V and 3 bases at J, with 7 bases between. The germline V gene has CDR1 SNHLY and CDR2 FYNNEI. The CDR3 region is CASSEDPDYNEQFF. The CDR3 coding sequence is TGTGCCAGCAGTGAAGATCCAGACTACAATGAGCAGTTCTTC.

The chain couples TRBV10-3 to TRBJ1-1; TRBD1 matches 9 bases. J gave up 5 bases and V 10 bases, and 14 bases lay outside the gene matches. The CDR3 spans 15 residues. Germline V gene data show CDR1 as ENHRY and CDR2 as SYGVKD. The CDR3 sequence: CATDRGGLGVTEAFF. The CDR3 DNA follows: TGTGCCACCGACAGGGGGGGTCTAGGTGTAACTGAAGCTTTCTTT.

The CDR3 DNA follows: TGCGCCAGCAGCCGACGGACAGGGGTGAACACTGAAGCTTTCTTT. It yields the protein CASSRRTGVNTEAFF. The gene calls are TRBV4-1 and TRBJ1-1; 9 bases map to TRBD1. Trimming at V came to 4 bases and at J to 0 bases, leaving 3 bases not matched to a gene. The CDR3 has 15 residues. Germline V gene lookup returns CDR1 MGHRA and CDR2 YSYEKL.

This clone was picked up one time. The gene calls are TRBV15 and TRBJ1-3; possibly TRBD1 for D (6 bases). Germline-derived CDR1 and CDR2 are LNHNV and YYDKDF (reference sequence). V dropped 6 bases and J dropped 0 bases, with 18 bases sitting between them. This CDR3 is built from 17 residues. CDR3 bases: TGTGCCACCAGGGGAGAGAGAAGACAGGCCTCTGGAAACACCATATATTTT. It encodes CATRGERRQASGNTIYF.

This sequence joins TRBV30 and TRBJ2-7; TRBD2 matches at 9 bases. The germline V gene encodes CDR1 GTSNPN and CDR2 SVGIG (reference sequence). The CDR3 has 15 residues. Trimming removed 1 base from V and 5 bases from J; junction bases left unmatched: 9. The CDR3 nucleotides are TGTGCCTGGAGTGGGTCCGGGACTAGCTTCAACGAGCAGTACTTC. It codes for CAWSGSGTSFNEQYF.

This sequence joins TRBV28 and TRBJ2-5; 8 bases agree with TRBD2. CDR3 length: 13 amino acids. Germline CDR1 reads MDHEN; CDR2 reads SYDVKM. The junction had 10 bases not matched to a gene; V was cut back by 7 bases and J by 9 bases. CDR3 sequence (DNA): TGTGCCAGCACAGGACTAGCAAGGGAATCCCAGTACTTC. Residues: CASTGLARESQYF. Combining the CDR3 with reference TRBV28 and TRBJ2-5 gives the whole variable domain DVKVTQSSRYLVKRTGEKVFLECVQDMDHENMFWYRQDPGLGLRLIYFSYDVKMKEKGDIPEGYSVSREKKERFSLILESASTNQTSMYLCASTGLARESQYFGPGTRLLVL.

The J gene is TRBJ1-2, the V gene TRBV7-9; no reliable D call. CDR1 SEHNR and CDR2 FQNEAQ come from the germline V gene (reference sequence). Trimming removed 2 bases at V and 3 bases at J, with 10 bases between. This CDR3 has 14 amino acids. As DNA, the CDR3 is TGTGCCAGCAGCTTACACTTAGACTACTATGGCTACACCTTC. It codes for CASSLHLDYYGYTF.